A single sample gave rise to the 10 T cell receptor beta chains below, sequenced in a study of yellow fever vaccine responses in identical twins. TCRdb fed the RT-PCR reads into MiXCR, producing one record per CDR3 protein. The sample has fewer than 4,000 distinct CDR3 sequences; approximately 82% are singletons. The sequencing here drew on T cells from blood (PBMCs), unsorted or a sorted subset (not recorded which), taken before or after yellow fever vaccination (not recorded which). The receptors come from a woman between 18 and 29 years old who received the yellow fever vaccine.

V usage is TRBV2 and J usage is TRBJ1-5; D remains unclear. The CDR3 is made up of 12 amino acids. The germline CDR1 and CDR2 sequences are SNHLY and FYNNEI. V was cut by 8 bases and J by 4 bases, with 9 bases left in between. Here the CDR3 DNA reads TGTGCCAGCGGGCAGACTAATCAGCCCCAGCATTTT. Protein sequence: CASGQTNQPQHF.

This clonotype was counted a single time. CDR3 protein: CASSPDPLTYEQYV. CDR3 in DNA: TGTGCCAGCAGCCCCGACCCCTTAACCTACGAGCAGTACGTC. V gene TRBV5-5 combines with J gene TRBJ2-7; D uncertain. V shed 4 bases and J shed 2 bases, with 13 bases lying between them. Germline CDR1 reads SGHKS; CDR2 reads YYEKEE (reference sequence). This CDR3 has 14 amino acids.

By proportion, this clonotype is large. The chain recombines TRBV11-3 with TRBJ2-1; no clear D. CDR3 size: 15 residues. Germline lookup yields CDR1 SGHNT and CDR2 YENEEA. The V end lost 4 bases, the J end lost 2 bases, and 12 bases lay between the germline ends. CDR3 residues: CASSSYESPYNEQFF. CDR3 nucleotides: TGTGCCAGCAGCTCCTATGAATCCCCCTACAATGAGCAGTTCTTC.

This clonotype was picked up one time. The chain combines TRBV7-9 with TRBJ1-5, with unresolved D. V was cut by 3 bases and J by 5 bases, with 11 bases left in between. The CDR3 is 14 residues long. Looked up from germline, CDR1 is SEHNR and CDR2 is FQNEAQ (reference sequence). CDR3 residues: CASSFGFGDQPQHF. The CDR3 region has the DNA TGTGCCAGCAGCTTCGGGTTTGGCGATCAGCCCCAGCATTTT.

The chain employs TRBV5-1 and TRBJ1-1, with a tentative D call TRBD1 (6 bases). CDR1 is SGHRS, CDR2 YFSETQ, per germline. This CDR3 comprises 14 residues. Trimming stripped 0 bases from V and 5 bases from J, with 11 bases between. CDR3 region: CASSLAQGQTEAFF. CDR3 nucleotide sequence: TGCGCCAGCAGCTTGGCCCAGGGACAAACTGAAGCTTTCTTT.

The V call is TRBV4-3, the J call TRBJ1-5; no clear D gene. CDR1 is LGHNA, CDR2 YSLEER, per germline. V lost 1 base, J lost 3 bases, and 13 bases lay in between. The length of the CDR3 is 16 residues. The CDR3 reads CASSQGTGPFNQPQHF. The CDR3 bases are TGCGCCAGCAGCCAAGGAACGGGCCCCTTCAATCAGCCCCAGCATTTT.

V is TRBV2 and J is TRBJ2-1; the match to TRBD2 covers 9 bases. CDR1 is SNHLY and CDR2 is FYNNEI in the germline V gene. V lost 3 bases to trimming and J lost 7 bases; unmatched junction nucleotides: 7. The length of the CDR3 is 15 residues. In nucleotides, the CDR3 is TGTGCCAGCAGTGAGGGACTAGCTCAAGTTAATGAGCAGTTCTTC. Protein sequence: CASSEGLAQVNEQFF.

J is TRBJ2-7 and V is TRBV2; tentatively, D is TRBD1 (5 bases). Germline assignment: CDR1 SNHLY and CDR2 FYNNEI. The length of the CDR3 is 14 residues. V was shortened by 7 bases and J by 4 bases, with 17 bases between the two germline ends. DNA for the CDR3: TGTGCCAGCACCCCCACACAGGATCCTTACGAGCAGTACTTC. Translated: CASTPTQDPYEQYF.

The rearrangement uses TRBV28 and TRBJ2-7; D is undetermined. CDR1 is MDHEN, CDR2 SYDVKM, per germline. This CDR3 has 12 residues. With 4 bases removed from V and 3 bases from J, the gap between germline ends came to 7 bases. DNA of the CDR3: TGTGCCAGCAGTTACGACGGCTACGAGCAGTACTTC. It codes for CASSYDGYEQYF.

The V and J genes are TRBV29-1 and TRBJ2-1, with D unclear. V dropped 4 bases and J dropped 1 base, with 5 bases sitting between them. The CDR3 loop spans 12 amino acids. Germline-derived CDR1 and CDR2 are SQVTM and ANQGSEA. In DNA, the CDR3 is TGCAGCGTTGGTAGTTCCTACAATGAGCAGTTCTTC. Protein product: CSVGSSYNEQFF.